This TCR beta chain was observed in a study of blood T cell repertoires in COVID-19 (dated by TCRdb to 2018 to 2021). Background for the entire study: The collaborator samples originated in the United States, Italy and Spain and spanned the acute and convalescent phases of COVID-19. The prospective study material was composed of cDNA or gDNA derived from T cells, B-cell-depleted T cells, or PBMCs. Subjects who had been exposed to COVID-19, were actively infected with it, or had recovered from it provided the deeply sampled blood TCRbeta repertoires that made up the dataset. A freely available public database, intended as a resource for researchers studying the immune response to SARS-CoV-2, is where the repertoires were released. Samples came from the ongoing ImmuneRACE study (first 160 participants) plus 1,254 subjects from 6 global collaborators. The sample metadata nearly always contained a de-identified subject ID, COVID-19 status, age in years and sex. Where available, HLA class I and class II types were obtained from metadata supplied by the sample provider rather than from assay-based typing. The full study reports these points: How much clinical and demographic metadata was included differed by source and by participant, and the metadata was provided uncurated.

Germline trimming amounts to 4 bases on V and 5 bases on J, with 10 as the count of junction bases outside the gene matches. Looking up the germline V gene yields CDR1 MDHEN and CDR2 SYDVKM. The CDR3 has 15 amino acids, counting the end cysteine and phenylalanine. Solely the CDR3 DNA is kept, with 45 bases framed from the first base. At one collaborating source in Seattle, patients were enrolled during active infection and were followed longitudinally through the course of disease. Whole blood was collected in K2EDTA tubes by collaborating institutions according to the institutions' own protocols. For TCRbeta analysis, collaborators shipped samples as frozen whole blood, isolated PBMCs, or DNA extracted from either of those sample types. In the case of this clone: It has no known antigen specificity. No base quality information exists; no much larger clone differs at one position.

TCRbeta CDR3 regions were amplified from genomic DNA by means of the immunoSEQ Assay, a bias-controlled multiplex PCR. As for how the authors treated the data: Nucleated cell counts per sample were estimated from amplification of reference gene primers within the assay. To quantify the absolute abundance of each unique TCRbeta CDR3 rearrangement, sequence reads were collapsed and filtered. For each sample, productive Simpson clonality was calculated by taking the square root of Simpson's diversity index across productive rearrangements. The immuneACCESS repertoire file appears here via TCRdb, limited to in-frame rearrangements. These files lack a portion of the clones; in checked studies, under half of the deficit traces to unresolved V genes, and the cause of the others is not known. That table gives V, J and clone size, and the DNA gave D and trimming. Counted in this sample were 150,000 to 200,000 clones; roughly 82% of them appeared once. Of the sample, 7.8% is held by the ten largest clones.

The sequence links TRBV28 to TRBJ1-1; TRBD1 matches 7 bases in the middle. This TCR was recovered from an older woman with COVID-19, enrolled during active disease. Sequencing was performed on peripheral blood. The CDR3 protein is CASSSGAGGGTEAFF. DNA sequence: TGTGCCAGCAGTTCCGGGGCAGGGGGAGGAACTGAAGCTTTCTTT.